The 8 T cell receptor beta chains in this list originate from one sample, sequenced in a study of T-cell memory formation after mild COVID-19. In TCRdb, the 5' RACE reads were re-called with MiXCR into one record per CDR3 protein. The data contain 180,000 or so distinct CDR3 sequences, 11% of them singletons. Sequenced input: PBMCs or a T cell subset sorted from them (not recorded which). Receptor source: a man between 18 and 29 years old who had mild COVID-19 (a few samples of this study predate the infection). Cell type and time point are not known.

This clonotype was seen a few times. The chain is built from TRBV20-1 and TRBJ1-1; D call uncertain. This CDR3 has 12 amino acids. The V end lost 1 base, the J end lost 11 bases, and 14 bases lay between the germline ends. CDR1 and CDR2 from the germline V gene are DFQATT and SNEGSKA (reference sequence). Here the CDR3 reads CSARVGQGLAFF. DNA for the CDR3: TGCAGTGCTAGAGTTGGCCAAGGGCTGGCTTTCTTT.

The table lists this clonotype with a few counts. The CDR3 is CAISQGRGQETQYF. CDR3 nucleotides: TGTGCCATCTCCCAGGGCAGGGGGCAAGAGACCCAGTACTTC. V gene TRBV10-3 combines with J gene TRBJ2-5, with 7 bases fitting TRBD1. The trim removed 8 bases at V and 2 bases at J, leaving 8 bases unmatched. Per germline, CDR1 ENHRY and CDR2 SYGVKD. This CDR3 contains 14 residues.

The chain links TRBV6-5 to TRBJ2-7; D unclear. Trimming left V 2 bases short and J 7 bases short, with 9 bases between. The CDR3 is 12 amino acids. CDR1 and CDR2 (germline): MNHEY, SVGAGI. CDR3 in amino acids: CASSYPGGEQYF. For the CDR3, the DNA is TGTGCCAGCAGTTACCCCGGTGGTGAGCAGTACTTC.

This clonotype has a handful of counts. The CDR3 loop is CASSSGLLYGYTF. CDR3 sequence (DNA): TGTGCCAGCAGCTCGGGACTTTTATATGGCTACACCTTC. J is TRBJ1-2 and V is TRBV5-6; D might be TRBD1 (5 bases). CDR1 is SGHDT, CDR2 YYEEEE, per germline. The CDR3 loop spans 13 amino acids. The ends were cut back, 3 bases at V and 5 bases at J, with 11 bases in the middle.

This clonotype was counted only a few times. This chain joins TRBV7-2 and TRBJ1-4, with TRBD1 matching 7 bases. Germline V gives CDR1 SGHTA, CDR2 FQGNSA. V trimming: 5 bases; J trimming: 0 bases; junction bases outside the gene matches: 6. This CDR3 has 16 residues. The CDR3 region is CASSLRRGATNEKLFF. The CDR3 DNA is TGTGCCAGCAGCCTCCGCAGGGGGGCAACTAATGAAAAACTGTTTTTT.

The rearrangement uses TRBV7-3 and TRBJ2-3; 7 bases are a match to TRBD1. The CDR3 extends over 14 amino acids. Germline CDR1 is SGHTA and CDR2 is FQGTGA. V dropped 4 bases and J dropped 6; count of bases not matched to a gene: 7. The CDR3 DNA sequence: TGTGCCAGCAGCTCCGGGACAGCTCACGATACGCAGTATTTT. Protein sequence: CASSSGTAHDTQYF. The whole variable domain, remainder taken from reference TRBV7-3 and TRBJ2-3, is GAGVSQTPSNKVTEKGKYVELRCDPISGHTALYWYRQSLGQGPEFLIYFQGTGAADDSGLPNDRFFAVRPEGSVSTLKIQRTERGDSAVYLCASSSGTAHDTQYFGPGTRLTVL.

This clonotype came up many times. The chain links TRBV4-2 to TRBJ2-3; D could derive from TRBD1 or TRBD2 (5 bases each). Germline V gives CDR1 LGHNA, CDR2 YNFKEQ. With 1 base removed from V and 9 bases from J, the gap between germline ends came to 17 bases. The CDR3 consists of 15 residues. This CDR3 reads CASSQVEQGEGTQYF. The CDR3 nucleotides are TGTGCCAGCAGCCAAGTTGAGCAGGGAGAAGGCACGCAGTATTTT.

This chain joins TRBV7-3 and TRBJ2-1, with a possible D match to TRBD2 (5 bases). V was clipped by 4 bases and J by 5 bases, with 12 bases between them. CDR3 length: 14 residues. Germline V CDR1 and CDR2: SGHTA, FQGTGA. The CDR3 DNA is TGTGCCAGCAGCTCCCCCGCGGGTAACAATGAGCAGTTCTTC. The encoded protein is CASSSPAGNNEQFF.